These 27 T cell receptor beta chains were all obtained from the same sample, sequenced in a study of T cell repertoires in cytomegalovirus infection. The antigens of these receptors remain unknown. TCRdb redid the calling of the reads with MiXCR, one entry per CDR3 protein. The data hold 900,000 to 950,000 distinct CDR3 sequences, with around 31% observed a single time. The input for sequencing was cultured CD8+ T cells from PBMCs, taken from culture after CMV antigen stimulation. These receptor sequences come from a human donor in good health (CMV status not recorded). Some clones in this sample may be carry-over from other donors' samples.

This clonotype has more than one count but fewer than ten. The V gene is TRBV29-1, the J gene TRBJ1-1, with D maybe TRBD1 (5 bases). The CDR3 has 12 amino acids. Between the trimmed V and J ends, which lost 3 bases and 6 bases, there was a span of 11 bases. Germline V gene data show CDR1 as SQVTM and CDR2 as ANQGSEA. The CDR3 DNA reads as TGCAGCGTTGACACCCGGGGCGCTGAAGCTTTCTTT. It translates to CSVDTRGAEAFF.

The chain carries TRBV19 and TRBJ2-4, with D perhaps matching TRBD2 (5 bases). The CDR3 contains 15 residues. The germline V gene encodes CDR1 LNHDA and CDR2 SQIVND (reference sequence). Between the trimmed V and J ends, which lost 4 bases and 6 bases, there was a span of 16 bases. CDR3 DNA sequence: TGTGCCAGTAGTACACAACAATTCCGGGGAAACATTCAGTACTTC. Encoded protein: CASSTQQFRGNIQYF.

V and J are TRBV28 and TRBJ2-3, with no clear D. Germline CDR1 MDHEN, CDR2 SYDVKM. CDR3 length: 14 amino acids. The V end lost 1 base, the J end lost 6 bases, and 11 bases lay between the germline ends. As DNA, the CDR3 is TGTGCCAGCAGTTTATTCGCTGTGGTCGATACGCAGTATTTT. Translating gives CASSLFAVVDTQYF.

As concerns this clonotype: Its ends do not fully match the called genes, so a read error is possible. The chain couples TRBV4-1 to TRBJ1-4; the D gene is possibly TRBD1 (6 bases). Per the germline V gene, CDR1 is MGHRA and CDR2 is YSYEKL. This CDR3 is built from 16 residues. The CDR3 spells CASSQDRGGLTEKLFF. The CDR3 DNA is TGTGCCAGCAGCCAAGATAGAGGGGGGCTGACTGAAAAACTGTTTTTT.

For this clonotype: An end of the junction differs from the germline gene, which may be a read error. The rearrangement links TRBV7-4 to TRBJ1-1, with D possibly matching TRBD1 (5 bases). Germline CDR1 SGHVT, CDR2 SQSDAQ. CDR3 length: 13 amino acids. CDR3 bases: TGTGTCAGCCTCCAGGGTGGGAACACTGAAGCTTTCTTT. As protein: CVSLQGGNTEAFF. Using reference TRBV7-4 and TRBJ1-1 for the parts outside the CDR3, the full variable domain is GAGVSQSPRYKVAKRGRDVALRCDSISGHVTLYWYRQTLGQGSEVLTYSQSDAQRDKSGRPSGRFSAERPERSVSTLKIQRTEQGDSAVYLCVSLQGGNTEAFFGQGTRLTVV.

V is TRBV2 and J is TRBJ1-5, with D unclear. Germline V CDR1 and CDR2: SNHLY, FYNNEI. The CDR3 totals 15 residues. Trimming removed 7 bases from V and 6 bases from J, with 19 bases in between. CDR3 sequence (DNA): TGTGCCAGCAAGCAAGGCCGTAGGGCTGGTCAGCCCCAGCATTTT. It translates to CASKQGRRAGQPQHF.

J is TRBJ1-5 and V is TRBV12-3 or TRBV12-4; 9 bases match TRBD1. With V trimmed by 5 bases and J by 6 bases, 11 bases remained unmatched. CDR3 size: 16 residues. CDR3 in amino acids: CASSTGTGIFGQPQHF. CDR3 nucleotides: TGTGCCAGCAGTACCGGGACAGGGATATTCGGTCAGCCCCAGCATTTT.

With regard to this clonotype: Relative to the germline gene, one junction end is altered; a read error may explain this. The CDR3 reads CASSLSANQSQHF. The CDR3 bases are TGTGCCAGCAGCCTCTCAGCCAATCAGTCCCAGCATTTT. The gene calls are TRBV5-6 and TRBJ1-5, with D unresolved. The CDR3 is 13 residues long. CDR1 is SGHDT and CDR2 is YYEEEE in the germline V gene. Based on the CDR3 plus reference TRBV5-6 and TRBJ1-5, the full variable domain is DAGVTQSPTHLIKTRGQQVTLRCSPKSGHDTVSWYQQALGQGPQFIFQYYEEEERQRGNFPDRFSGHQFPNYSSELNVNALLLGDSALYLCASSLSANQSQHFGDGTRLSIL.

This clonotype was found many times. This chain links TRBV7-2 with TRBJ2-1, with 7 bases aligning to TRBD2. The germline V gene has CDR1 SGHTA and CDR2 FQGNSA. J lost 6 bases, V lost 7 bases, and 9 bases had no gene match. This CDR3 region has 14 residues. The CDR3 nucleotides are TGTGCCAGCACCTGGGAGCGGGGCCGCAATGAGCAGTTCTTC. Protein product: CASTWERGRNEQFF. The full variable domain, its missing parts supplied by reference TRBV7-2 and TRBJ2-1, is GAGVSQSPSNKVTEKGKDVELRCDPISGHTALYWYRQSLGQGLEFLIYFQGNSAPDKSGLPSDRFSAERTGGSVSTLTIQRTQQEDSAVYLCASTWERGRNEQFFGPGTRLTVL.

The sample holds many counts of this clonotype. V usage is TRBV7-2 and J usage is TRBJ2-3; D gene uncertain. CDR3 length equals 15 residues. Trimming cost V 4 bases and J 0 bases, with 11 bases left between them. Germline V CDR1 and CDR2: SGHTA, FQGNSA. In nucleotides, the CDR3 is TGTGCCAGCAGCTCCCGAGGAGCAAGCACAGATACGCAGTATTTT. This encodes CASSSRGASTDTQYF.

This clonotype was detected a few times. The chain combines TRBV10-3 with TRBJ2-1; 9 nucleotides agree with TRBD1. After removal of 3 bases from V and 7 bases from J, the junction contained 1 base not matched to a gene. The CDR3 extends over 13 amino acids. Looked up from germline, CDR1 is ENHRY and CDR2 is SYGVKD. CDR3 in amino acids: CAISDGQGNEQFF. In DNA form, the CDR3 reads TGTGCCATCAGTGACGGACAGGGGAATGAGCAGTTCTTC.

This clonotype was seen ten or more times. The chain combines TRBV6-2 or TRBV6-3 with TRBJ1-2; TRBD1 aligns across 8 bases. Germline V gene sequence: CDR1 MNHEY, CDR2 SVGEGT. Losses at the gene ends were 2 bases for V and 7 bases for J; bases not matched to a gene: 3. The length of the CDR3 is 13 residues. Written as DNA, the CDR3 is TGTGCCAGCAGTTACCGGACAGGGAGTGGCTACACCTTC. Its translation is CASSYRTGSGYTF.

V and J are TRBV7-2 and TRBJ2-3; D may be TRBD2 (5 bases). The CDR3 has 12 residues. The germline CDR1 and CDR2 sequences are SGHTA and FQGNSA. V gave up 8 bases and J gave up 4 bases, with 10 bases separating them. The CDR3 nucleotides are TGTGCCAGCGATGAGGAGGCAGATACGCAGTATTTT. This sequence encodes CASDEEADTQYF.

V is TRBV7-6 and J is TRBJ2-7, with a weak D call TRBD2 (5 bases). The CDR3 covers 15 residues. The V and J ends lost 1 base and 1 base respectively, with 11 bases between them. CDR1 and CDR2 from the germline V gene are SGHVS and FNYEAQ. This CDR3 reads CASSLGGGRSYEQYF. In DNA, the CDR3 is TGTGCCAGCAGCTTAGGTGGAGGAAGGTCCTACGAGCAGTACTTC.

The chain's CDR3 is CSTGTGGQPQHF. The CDR3 DNA reads TGCAGCACCGGGACAGGGGGTCAGCCCCAGCATTTT. The V and J genes are TRBV29-1 and TRBJ1-5, with 11 bases aligning to TRBD1. CDR3 length: 12 amino acids. The germline V gene has CDR1 SQVTM and CDR2 ANQGSEA. The J segment lost 6 bases and the V segment lost 8 bases, leaving 3 bases of the junction unmatched.

The rearrangement joins TRBV2 to TRBJ2-5, with D unresolved. Germline loops: CDR1 SNHLY, CDR2 FYNNEI. The CDR3 contains 17 residues. V lost 1 base and J lost 5, with 20 bases in between. The CDR3 DNA reads TGTGCCAGCAGTGAAGTTGAAGCAGTACCGATCTGGGAGACCCAGTACTTC. Its translation is CASSEVEAVPIWETQYF.

V gene TRBV7-8 combines with J gene TRBJ2-6; 8 bases fit TRBD2. The CDR3 consists of 18 residues. With 5 bases clipped from V and 0 bases from J, the junction kept 9 bases outside the gene matches. Per germline, CDR1 SGHVS and CDR2 FQNEAQ. The CDR3 bases are TGTGCCAGCAGCCCCTTAGGACTAGCCCTCTCTGGGGCCAACGTCCTGACTTTC. Amino acids: CASSPLGLALSGANVLTF.

This chain links TRBV7-9 with TRBJ1-2; no firm D call. The germline gives CDR1 SEHNR, CDR2 FQNEAQ (reference sequence). The CDR3 loop spans 14 amino acids. V was pared by 5 bases and J by 2 bases, with 12 bases between. The CDR3 DNA reads as TGTGCCAGCAGCCTCACACTTACGAACTATGGCTACACCTTC. Translation: CASSLTLTNYGYTF. The variable domain in full, completed from reference TRBV7-9 and TRBJ1-2, reads DTGVSQNPRHKITKRGQNVTFRCDPISEHNRLYWYRQTLGQGPEFLTYFQNEAQLEKSRLLSDRFSAERPKGSFSTLEIQRTEQGDSAMYLCASSLTLTNYGYTFGSGTRLTVV.

In its sample, this clonotype was seen a few times. The chain uses TRBV7-9 and TRBJ2-7; 11 bases align to TRBD2. Germline-derived CDR1 and CDR2 are SEHNR and FQNEAQ (reference sequence). The CDR3 length is 16 residues. Trimming cost V 3 bases and J 2 bases; bases outside gene matches: 6. The CDR3: CASSFGLAGGTYEQYF. CDR3 DNA: TGTGCCAGCAGCTTTGGCCTAGCGGGGGGTACCTACGAGCAGTACTTC.

In this sample, this clonotype turned up many times. The chain uses TRBV11-3 and TRBJ2-5; D unresolved. CDR1 is SGHNT and CDR2 is YENEEA in the germline V gene. Trimming left V 5 bases short and J 3 bases short, with 13 bases between. The length of the CDR3 is 14 residues. CDR3 protein: CASSPRAAEETQYF. The CDR3 nucleotides are TGTGCCAGCAGCCCCCGGGCGGCAGAAGAGACCCAGTACTTC.

This clonotype was counted between two and nine times. V usage is TRBV4-2 and J usage is TRBJ2-1; TRBD1 might be the D (5 bases). Germline values: CDR1 LGHNA, CDR2 YNFKEQ. V gave up 5 bases and J gave up 4 bases, with 15 bases separating them. The CDR3 is 15 amino acids. This CDR3 is CASSYTGSEYNEQFF. The CDR3 DNA reads TGTGCCAGCAGCTACACAGGCAGTGAGTACAATGAGCAGTTCTTC.

In this sample, this clonotype turned up a few times. The genes are TRBV6-2 or TRBV6-3 and TRBJ2-2, with 7 bases lining up with TRBD2. Looked up from germline, CDR1 is MNHEY and CDR2 is SVGEGT. The CDR3 runs to 16 residues. Trimming took 4 bases from V and 1 from J; bases not matched to a gene: 6. Written as DNA, the CDR3 is TGTGCCAGCAGTTGGTTAGCGGGTGAGAACACCGGGGAGCTGTTTTTT. As protein: CASSWLAGENTGELFF.

The table lists this clonotype with a few counts. The chain has TRBV6-5 and TRBJ2-1; 11 nucleotides align to TRBD2. Losses at the gene ends were 2 bases for V and 8 bases for J; bases not matched to a gene: 2. The CDR3 has 14 amino acids. From germline, CDR1 is MNHEY and CDR2 SVGAGI. CDR3 residues: CASSYELAGDEQFF. The CDR3 nucleotides read TGTGCCAGCAGTTACGAACTAGCGGGAGATGAGCAGTTCTTC.

The rearrangement joins TRBV7-4 to TRBJ1-3; D is perhaps TRBD1 (6 bases). The CDR3 consists of 17 residues. Germline-derived CDR1 and CDR2 are SGHVT and SQSDAQ. Trimming pared 7 bases from V and 0 bases from J, leaving 19 bases between. This CDR3 reads CASTGELAGSSGNTIYF. Here the CDR3 DNA reads TGTGCCAGCACAGGGGAACTCGCAGGTTCCTCTGGAAACACCATATATTTT. The whole variable domain, filled in from reference TRBV7-4 and TRBJ1-3, reads GAGVSQSPRYKVAKRGRDVALRCDSISGHVTLYWYRQTLGQGSEVLTYSQSDAQRDKSGRPSGRFSAERPERSVSTLKIQRTEQGDSAVYLCASTGELAGSSGNTIYFGEGSWLTVV.

This chain joins TRBV18 and TRBJ1-5, with a weak D call TRBD1 (5 bases). The CDR3 has 16 amino acids. Germline CDR1 reads KGHSH; CDR2 reads LQKENI. V shed 4 bases and J shed 4 bases, with 17 bases lying between them. The CDR3 DNA sequence: TGTGCCAGCTCACAATCCGAGACAGTTGATAATCAGCCCCAGCATTTT. Residues: CASSQSETVDNQPQHF.

This clonotype was detected only a few times. The chain couples TRBV6-1 to TRBJ2-6, with a tentative D call TRBD1 (6 bases). The CDR3 consists of 21 residues. V lost 8 bases to trimming and J lost 2 bases, with 31 bases between them. Germline CDR1 and CDR2: MNHNS and SASEGT. The CDR3 reads CASAGFGQLMSSDPGANVLTF. The CDR3 region has the DNA TGTGCCAGCGCGGGTTTCGGACAGTTGATGTCCTCGGACCCTGGGGCCAACGTCCTGACTTTC.

As concerns this clonotype: A read error may produce the germline difference seen at one junction end. The CDR3 loop reads CASGSPDMQYF. The CDR3 DNA reads TGTGCCAGCGGGAGCCCAGATATGCAGTATTTT. The chain joins TRBV27 to TRBJ2-3; tentative D call: TRBD2 (5 bases). Germline CDR1 reads MNHEY; CDR2 reads SMNVEV (reference sequence). This CDR3 is built from 11 residues.